Sequencing of this T cell receptor beta chain was carried out in a study of radiation and T cells in renal cell carcinoma. About the research overall: Nephrectomy followed 15 Gy stereotactic body radiation by 4 weeks. Study-wide results and caveats: Top tumor clonotypes rose in blood 2 weeks post-radiation, then contracted. Pretreatment tumor biopsies were lacking, so baseline clonotypes are unknown.

Indicated time point: baseline pretreatment blood. Documented treatment: 15 Gy SBRT to primary tumor, nephrectomy 4 weeks later. This renal cell carcinoma was of the clear cell type. This clone appeared a few times. Its antigen is not identified. Sequencing was performed with immunoSEQ multiplex PCR; in TCRdb, only in-frame clones are kept and a portion is missing. The sample holds 100,000 to 150,000 clones, around 84% seen once. V shed 3 bases and J shed 7 bases, with 7 bases lying between them. Per germline, CDR1 SGHDT and CDR2 YYEEEE. CDR3 length: 11 residues. The chain recombines TRBV5-6 with TRBJ1-1; D not resolved. Specimen: blood, collected from a patient whose treatment included radiotherapy and nephrectomy. The sequence was obtained from a woman aged 55 to 70 with renal cell carcinoma. The CDR3 coding sequence is TGTGCCAGCAGCTCGTGGTTTGAAGCTTTCTTT. Encoded protein: CASSSWFEAFF. Full variable domain (missing parts from reference TRBV5-6 and TRBJ1-1): DAGVTQSPTHLIKTRGQQVTLRCSPKSGHDTVSWYQQALGQGPQFIFQYYEEEERQRGNFPDRFSGHQFPNYSSELNVNALLLGDSALYLCASSSWFEAFFGQGTRLTVV.